One sample yielded the 21 T cell receptor beta chains listed below, sequenced in a study of T-cell reconstitution after alpha-beta-depleted transplantation in children. TCRbeta library preparation incorporated unique molecular identifiers. Each CDR3 protein gets one entry after TCRdb re-called the PCR reads with MiXCR. The sample contains 500,000 to 750,000 distinct CDR3 sequences, 10% to 15% of which appear only once. Sequences were derived from PBMCs, mostly from graft donor cells, sampled 360 days after TCRalphabeta/CD19-depleted stem cell transplant. The receptors shown here come from a male patient aged 10 to 17 who had a stem cell transplant for acute myeloid leukemia, so the T cells may come from the graft donor.

This clonotype occurred many times. This chain connects TRBV12-3 or TRBV12-4 to TRBJ2-5, with D perhaps TRBD1 (5 bases). V shed 2 bases and J shed 3 bases, with 13 bases lying between them. CDR3 length: 15 residues. The CDR3 reads CASSLFSDRKETQYF. The DNA of the CDR3 is TGTGCCAGCAGTTTATTCTCCGACAGAAAAGAGACCCAGTACTTC.

This clonotype was detected ten times or more. The chain recombines TRBV14 with TRBJ1-6; D might be TRBD1 (5 bases). Trimming removed 1 base from V and 9 bases from J, with 13 bases in between. The germline gives CDR1 SGHDN, CDR2 FVKESK. The CDR3 contains 15 residues. In DNA, the CDR3 is TGTGCCAGCAGCCAAGCACCGGGGGGAGGTTCACCCCTCCACTTT. Protein: CASSQAPGGGSPLHF.

This clonotype was counted many times. V gene TRBV3-1 combines with J gene TRBJ2-1; 7 positions agree with TRBD2. CDR1 and CDR2 from the germline V gene are LGHDT and YNNKEL (reference sequence). The CDR3 has 15 amino acids. V dropped 5 bases and J dropped 6; count of bases not matched to a gene: 10. CDR3 nucleotides: TGTGCCAGCAGCACCGGAGGGACTATCCGCAATGAGCAGTTCTTC. Encoded protein: CASSTGGTIRNEQFF.

This chain links TRBV29-1 with TRBJ2-4; weak D call: TRBD2 (5 bases). This CDR3 contains 11 residues. The V gene lost 2 bases and the J gene lost 11 bases, with 10 bases spanning the gap. The germline V gene has CDR1 SQVTM and CDR2 ANQGSEA. CDR3 region: CSVELGRVQYF. CDR3 nucleotide sequence: TGCAGCGTTGAACTTGGGAGAGTTCAGTACTTC.

This clonotype turned up a few times. The chain links TRBV29-1 to TRBJ2-2; D ambiguous. The CDR3 totals 15 residues. V shed 7 bases and J shed 1 base, with 16 bases lying between them. Germline V gene sequence: CDR1 SQVTM, CDR2 ANQGSEA. The CDR3 loop is CSARKGQENTGELFF. DNA for the CDR3: TGCAGCGCCCGGAAAGGGCAGGAGAACACCGGGGAGCTGTTTTTT.

This clonotype showed up many times. J is TRBJ2-3 and V is TRBV7-6; the match to TRBD2 covers 9 bases. Germline V gene sequence: CDR1 SGHVS, CDR2 FNYEAQ. Unmatched junction bases numbered 15, after V lost 5 bases and J lost 0 bases. This CDR3 is built from 19 residues. The CDR3 region has the DNA TGTGCCAGCAGCCCCGGGGTAGCGGGAGACCCTTCGAGCACAGATACGCAGTATTTT. Protein sequence: CASSPGVAGDPSSTDTQYF.

This clonotype appeared a few times. The chain combines TRBV28 with TRBJ2-5; 12 bases align to TRBD2. The J segment lost 4 bases and the V segment lost 5 bases, leaving 8 bases of the junction unmatched. Germline V gene data show CDR1 as MDHEN and CDR2 as SYDVKM. The CDR3 contains 16 residues. CDR3 nucleotide sequence: TGTGCCAGCAGTACCGCGGGACTAGCGGGCCGAGAGACCCAGTACTTC. Protein product: CASSTAGLAGRETQYF.

Here the CDR3 DNA reads TGTGCCAGCAGCCCCCGGGACAGGAACAGCCCCGGGGAGCTGTTTTTT. Residues: CASSPRDRNSPGELFF. The chain recombines TRBV11-3 with TRBJ2-2; 8 bases map to TRBD1. Germline CDR1 SGHNT, CDR2 YENEEA. The trim removed 5 bases at V and 6 bases at J, leaving 11 bases unmatched. The CDR3 is 16 residues long. The full variable domain, in which reference TRBV11-3 and TRBJ2-2 provide the parts outside the CDR3, is EAGVVQSPRYKIIEKKQPVAFWCNPISGHNTLYWYLQNLGQGPELLIRYENEEAVDDSQLPKDRFSAERLKGVDSTLKIQPAELGDSAVYLCASSPRDRNSPGELFFGEGSRLTVL.

The rearrangement uses TRBV20-1 and TRBJ2-7, with D maybe TRBD2 (6 bases). Germline V gene data show CDR1 as DFQATT and CDR2 as SNEGSKA (reference sequence). V was cut by 2 bases and J by 5 bases, with 28 bases left in between. CDR3 size: 18 residues. Here the CDR3 DNA reads TGCAGTGCTAGACGTTTCTCAACGGGAGTCTTAAACCCCCACGAGCAGTACTTC. This gives the protein CSARRFSTGVLNPHEQYF.

This clonotype turned up a few times. The chain uses TRBV6-1 and TRBJ2-1, with a weak D call TRBD1 (6 bases). CDR1 MNHNS and CDR2 SASEGT come from the germline V gene. The CDR3 sequence is 14 residues long. The ends were cut back, 11 bases at V and 8 bases at J, with 22 bases in the middle. CDR3 loop: CASRWQGKLYEQFF. CDR3 in DNA: TGTGCCTCGCGGTGGCAGGGGAAACTCTATGAGCAGTTCTTC.

The sample holds many counts of this clonotype. The chain employs TRBV28 and TRBJ2-1; tentatively, D is TRBD1 or TRBD2 (5 bases each). Germline V lookup: CDR1 MDHEN, CDR2 SYDVKM. Trimming removed 3 bases at V and 10 bases at J, with 37 bases between. The CDR3 extends over 21 amino acids. The CDR3 sequence is CASSFARGRFHNWTGWYEQFF. CDR3 coding DNA: TGTGCCAGCAGTTTCGCCCGGGGCCGGTTCCATAATTGGACTGGATGGTACGAGCAGTTCTTC.

The chain combines TRBV6-1 with TRBJ1-1; TRBD1 agrees at 7 bases. Germline CDR1 reads MNHNS; CDR2 reads SASEGT. V lost 6 bases, J lost 0 bases, and 1 base stayed unmatched. The CDR3 spans 13 residues. Here the CDR3 DNA reads TGTGCCAGCAGCCAGGGGGTGAACACTGAAGCTTTCTTT. Protein: CASSQGVNTEAFF.

This clonotype was picked up many times. The V gene is TRBV28, the J gene TRBJ1-1; tentatively, D is TRBD1 (6 bases). The V gene lost 5 bases and the J gene lost 4 bases, with 11 bases spanning the gap. The CDR3 is 13 residues long. CDR1 is MDHEN and CDR2 is SYDVKM in the germline V gene. The CDR3: CASSHRGGTEAFF. For the CDR3, the DNA is TGTGCCAGCAGTCATAGGGGGGGCACTGAAGCTTTCTTT.

The table lists this clonotype with a few counts. The chain combines TRBV4-2 with TRBJ2-1; D is possibly TRBD2 (6 bases). Germline V gene sequence: CDR1 LGHNA, CDR2 YNFKEQ. The CDR3 sequence is 16 residues long. V lost 0 bases, J lost 9 bases, and 18 bases lay in between. The CDR3 DNA sequence: TGTGCCAGCAGCCAAGATTTGGGACTCCGGGCCCCTGAGCAGTTCTTC. The encoded protein is CASSQDLGLRAPEQFF.

This clonotype has a count of ten or more. The CDR3 DNA reads as TGTGCCAGCAGCGTAGGGGGCGCCCACAATGAGCAGTTCTTC. It encodes CASSVGGAHNEQFF. The chain is built from TRBV9 and TRBJ2-1, with D perhaps matching TRBD1 (5 bases). The CDR3 covers 14 residues. In germline, CDR1 is SGDLS, CDR2 YYNGEE. V was pared by 0 bases and J by 5 bases, with 9 bases between.

This clonotype was recorded a few times. The chain recombines TRBV27 with TRBJ2-7, with TRBD2 as a possible D gene (5 bases). Germline loops: CDR1 MNHEY, CDR2 SMNVEV (reference sequence). The CDR3 runs to 16 residues. V was clipped by 4 bases and J by 5 bases, with 21 bases between them. Here the CDR3 DNA reads TGTGCCAGCAGTTCCTTGACGGGATGGACCCTACACGAGCAGTACTTC. Encoded protein: CASSSLTGWTLHEQYF.

The sample holds a few counts of this clonotype. The J gene is TRBJ1-1, the V gene TRBV20-1; D is undetermined. The germline V gene encodes CDR1 DFQATT and CDR2 SNEGSKA (reference sequence). V gave up 5 bases and J gave up 1 base, with 8 bases separating them. The CDR3 loop spans 12 amino acids. This CDR3 is CSAPAPNTEAFF. In DNA form, the CDR3 reads TGCAGTGCTCCGGCCCCGAACACTGAAGCTTTCTTT.

CDR3 protein: CASSYVASGKYNEQFF. The CDR3 coding sequence is TGTGCCAGCAGTTACGTAGCTAGCGGGAAGTACAATGAGCAGTTCTTC. V is TRBV6-2 or TRBV6-3 and J is TRBJ2-1; 9 bases match TRBD2. The CDR3 spans 16 residues. V shed 2 bases and J 4 bases; nucleotides not matched to a gene: 6. Germline V gene sequence: CDR1 MNHEY, CDR2 SVGEGT.

The CDR3 spells CASTPPGRRNTEAFF. The DNA for the CDR3 is TGTGCCAGCACCCCCCCCGGGCGGCGGAACACTGAAGCTTTCTTT. The rearrangement uses TRBV7-2 and TRBJ1-1, with D unresolved. The V end lost 7 bases, the J end lost 1 base, and 16 bases lay between the germline ends. The CDR3 loop spans 15 amino acids. Germline V gives CDR1 SGHTA, CDR2 FQGNSA.

The chain has TRBV7-3 and TRBJ2-1; D is perhaps TRBD2 (6 bases). The CDR3 sequence is 20 residues long. Per the germline V gene, CDR1 is SGHTA and CDR2 is FQGTGA. V was shortened by 3 bases and J by 5 bases, with 29 bases between the two germline ends. CDR3 coding DNA: TGTGCCAGCAGCTTCTTTAGTTGGCGGGATAGGGTTGGTGACGACAATGAGCAGTTCTTC. Amino acids: CASSFFSWRDRVGDDNEQFF.

This clonotype was picked up many times. The rearrangement uses TRBV12-3 or TRBV12-4 and TRBJ2-1; no definite D call. Trimming removed 7 bases from V and 9 bases from J, with 13 bases in between. There are 12 residues in the CDR3. The CDR3 region is CASTLQVGEQFF. CDR3 DNA sequence: TGTGCCAGCACCCTCCAGGTGGGTGAGCAGTTCTTC.